A selection of T cell receptor beta chains follows, all from one sample in a study of CD8 T cells in ankylosing spondylitis. Each CDR3 protein gets one entry after TCRdb re-called the 5' RACE reads with MiXCR. This sample yields some 120,000 distinct CDR3 sequences, of which around 15% are seen a single time; 2.5% to 3.5% belongs to the top ten. The sequenced sample was blood, either unsorted or a sorted T cell fraction (not recorded which). All receptors come from a female donor with ankylosing spondylitis or in good health (not recorded which). Both conserved end residues are part of each CDR3. A D gene is named only where the DNA matches it firmly. A clone size is listed for some rows: how often the clone was seen (once, few, many), or a class if it is expanded.

clone size: few; V gene: TRBV6-5; J gene: TRBJ2-7; D gene: TRBD1; CDR3 DNA: TGTGCCAGCAGTCACAGGGGGCTCTCCTACGAGCAGTACTTC; CDR3 protein: CASSHRGLSYEQYF
clone size: many; V gene: TRBV20-1; J gene: TRBJ1-1; D gene: TRBD1; CDR3 DNA: TGCAGTGCTAGAGCGGACAGGGGGCGCGAAGCTTTCTTT; CDR3 protein: CSARADRGREAFF
clone size: .; V gene: TRBV9; J gene: TRBJ2-7; D gene: TRBD1; CDR3 DNA: TGTGCCAGCAGTGCCCAGGGGACAGGCTACTACGAGCAGTACTTC; CDR3 protein: CASSAQGTGYYEQYF
clone size: few; V gene: TRBV9; J gene: TRBJ1-2; D gene: .; CDR3 DNA: TGTGCCAGCAGCGTAGTGGCAGACCCCAGCTATGGCTACACCTTC; CDR3 protein: CASSVVADPSYGYTF
clone size: many; V gene: TRBV29-1; J gene: TRBJ2-5; D gene: .; CDR3 DNA: TGCAGCGTTGAATTTAGGGGAGAGACCCAGTACTTC; CDR3 protein: CSVEFRGETQYF
clone size: many; V gene: TRBV21-1; J gene: TRBJ1-2; D gene: .; CDR3 DNA: TGTGCCAGCAGAACCGTGAAGGTGGGGCACGGCTATGGCTACACCTTC; CDR3 protein: CASRTVKVGHGYGYTF
clone size: many; V gene: TRBV12-3/TRBV12-4; J gene: TRBJ2-1; D gene: .; CDR3 DNA: TGTGCCAGCACCGTTTATATCGGGGGAAGAAGGGATGAGCAGTTCTTC; CDR3 protein: CASTVYIGGRRDEQFF
clone size: .; V gene: TRBV20-1; J gene: TRBJ2-7; D gene: TRBD2; CDR3 DNA: TGCAGTGCTACAGGCCAGCGGGGGGGAGCCTACGAGCAGTACTTC; CDR3 protein: CSATGQRGGAYEQYF
clone size: many; V gene: TRBV12-3/TRBV12-4; J gene: TRBJ2-7; D gene: .; CDR3 DNA: TGTGCCAGCAGTTTCCTGGCGGGGAGCGAGCAGTACTTC; CDR3 protein: CASSFLAGSEQYF
clone size: many; V gene: TRBV20-1; J gene: TRBJ2-7; D gene: .; CDR3 DNA: TGCAGTGCTAGGGATTGGGGGAGCTCCTACGAGCAGTACTTC; CDR3 protein: CSARDWGSSYEQYF